Listed below are T cell receptor beta chains from one sample, sequenced in a study of human T cells and chemical hapten exposure. Using its own MiXCR run on the RACE reads, TCRdb lists one record per CDR3 protein. Counted here are 50,000 to 65,000 distinct CDR3 sequences, approximately 7% occurring once; the ten biggest clones make up more than 1.5%. The source material was whole blood, sampled in connection with sensitization to the hapten diphenylcyclopropenone (DPC). Every receptor here comes from a woman in her twenties or thirties with alopecia areata. Some clones in this sample may be carry-over from other donors' samples. Both conserved end residues are part of each CDR3. Some rows have no size entry. The others give once, few or many, or a class for an expanded clone.

V gene	CDR3 length	J gene	clone size	CDR3 protein
TRBV27	17	TRBJ1-4	.	CASSLIVGGVSNEKLFF
TRBV18	14	TRBJ2-3	.	CASSLTLSTDTQYF
TRBV27	13	TRBJ2-3	many	CASSPNIWDTQYF
TRBV28	17	TRBJ1-1	.	CASSFRVSGTMNTEAFF
TRBV29-1	12	TRBJ2-2	many	CSVEGAAGELFF
TRBV20-1	16	TRBJ2-1	many	CSASRSSGGAIDEQFF
TRBV19	13	TRBJ1-4	.	CASADRGNEKLFF
TRBV7-2	13	TRBJ2-3	many	CASRGQGPDTQYF
TRBV7-3	15	TRBJ2-1	.	CASSQRGGAYNEQFF
TRBV6-1	15	TRBJ1-4	few	CASSDPTGRGEKLFF